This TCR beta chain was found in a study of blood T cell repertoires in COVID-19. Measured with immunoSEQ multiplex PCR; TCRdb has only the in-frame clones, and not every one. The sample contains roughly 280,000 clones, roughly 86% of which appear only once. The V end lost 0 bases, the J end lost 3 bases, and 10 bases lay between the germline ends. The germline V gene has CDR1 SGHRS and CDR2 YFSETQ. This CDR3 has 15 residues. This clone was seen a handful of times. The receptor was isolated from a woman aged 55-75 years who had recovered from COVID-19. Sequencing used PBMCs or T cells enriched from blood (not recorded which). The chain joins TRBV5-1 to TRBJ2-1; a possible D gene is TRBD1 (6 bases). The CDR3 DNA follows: TGCGCCAGCAGCTTGGGGGACACCCTCTACAATGAGCAGTTCTTC. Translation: CASSLGDTLYNEQFF. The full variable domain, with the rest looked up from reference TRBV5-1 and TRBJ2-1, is KAGVTQTPRYLIKTRGQQVTLSCSPISGHRSVSWYQQTPGQGLQFLFEYFSETQRNKGNFPGRFSGRQFSNSRSEMNVSTLELGDSALYLCASSLGDTLYNEQFFGPGTRLTVL.